This TCR beta chain appears in the sequencing data of a study of cytomegalovirus exposure and HLA in healthy donors. The study, taken as a whole, reports: The classifier, whose performance was assessed in both the original and validation cohorts, reportedly diagnosed cytomegalovirus status with high specificity and sensitivity.

A remark on this clone: Its cognate antigen is unknown.

PCR primers comprised 60 Vbeta and 13 Jbeta primers. Measured with immunoSEQ multiplex PCR; TCRdb has only the in-frame clones, and not every one. The sample shows approximately 260,000 clones, approximately 84% of them seen only once. After removal of 0 bases from V and 4 bases from J, the junction contained 11 bases not matched to a gene. The germline V gene encodes CDR1 LGHNA and CDR2 YSLEER. The CDR3 extends over 19 amino acids. Sequenced input: PBMCs. The sequence was collected from a middle-aged woman in good health and CMV-seropositive. The genes are TRBV4-3 and TRBJ2-7; 14 bases align to TRBD2. The DNA of the CDR3 is TGCGCCAGCAGCCAAGATCTTTTAGGGACTAGCGGGAGATTTTACGAGCAGTACTTC. It is translated as CASSQDLLGTSGRFYEQYF.